The 24 T cell receptor beta chains below were found in one sample sequenced in a study of CD4 T cells in relation to SARS-CoV-2 and coronaviruses. Their cognate antigens are unknown. Using immunoSEQ multiplex PCR, the repertoire was profiled, and TCRdb retains in-frame clones only, with some absent. Of about 35,000 clones listed, about 80% were seen once; the top ten hold around 6.6%. The sample was naive CD4+ T cells from PBMCs, cultured in vitro. Subset of the sample: naive CD4+ T cells isolated by negative enrichment. The receptors come from an adult with COVID-19.

The chain has TRBV7-2 and TRBJ2-7, with 14 bases identical to TRBD2. CDR3 length: 17 amino acids. Looked up from germline, CDR1 is SGHTA and CDR2 is FQGNSA. Unmatched junction bases numbered 5, after V lost 1 base and J lost 3 bases. The CDR3 DNA is TGTGCCAGCAGCTTAGGGACTAGCGGGAGGAGCGGCTACGAGCAGTACTTC. The encoded protein is CASSLGTSGRSGYEQYF.

The chain employs TRBV2 and TRBJ1-5, with TRBD1 matching over 9 bases. The CDR3 has 18 residues. Losses at the gene ends were 6 bases for V and 2 bases for J; bases not matched to a gene: 14. Germline CDR1 is SNHLY and CDR2 is FYNNEI. The CDR3 region is CASRYMGQGLVGNQPQHF. Here the CDR3 DNA reads TGTGCCAGCAGATACATGGGACAGGGCTTAGTCGGCAATCAGCCCCAGCATTTT.

The CDR3 here is CAISATRTSGSLNNEQFF. The CDR3 region has the DNA TGTGCCATCAGTGCGACCCGGACTAGCGGGAGTCTTAACAATGAGCAGTTCTTC. The V and J genes are TRBV10-3 and TRBJ2-1, with TRBD2 matching over 13 bases. CDR3 length: 18 amino acids. Germline V gene sequence: CDR1 ENHRY, CDR2 SYGVKD. Trimming removed 4 bases from V and 5 bases from J; junction bases left unmatched: 11.

A few counts support this clone. The J gene is TRBJ1-3, the V gene TRBV4-1; no clear D gene. Germline V gene sequence: CDR1 MGHRA, CDR2 YSYEKL. This CDR3 comprises 15 residues. Deletions cut 1 base from V and 0 bases from J, with 7 bases between. The CDR3: CASSQGVLSGNTIYF. The DNA for the CDR3 is TGCGCCAGCAGCCAAGGGGTCCTCTCTGGAAACACCATATATTTT.

The chain employs TRBV6-5 and TRBJ2-1; weak D call: TRBD2 (6 bases). CDR3 length equals 15 residues. V lost 6 bases and J 0 bases, leaving 12 bases between the germline ends. Germline-derived CDR1 and CDR2 are MNHEY and SVGAGI. CDR3 bases: TGTGCCAGCAGGCCGGGGGACTTCTCCTACAATGAGCAGTTCTTC. It codes for CASRPGDFSYNEQFF.

This clone was observed a few times. The chain has TRBV7-8 and TRBJ2-3; D is unresolved. The CDR3 totals 16 residues. Germline V lookup: CDR1 SGHVS, CDR2 FQNEAQ. The V gene lost 5 bases and the J gene lost 2 bases, with 17 bases spanning the gap. The CDR3, as DNA: TGTGCCAGCAGCCGCCCGCCGAGGCTAGACACAGATACGCAGTATTTT. As protein: CASSRPPRLDTDTQYF.

The CDR3 region has the DNA TGCGCCAGCAGTAGAGACGGGACTCTAGGCCGGGAGACCCAGTACTTC. Translating it yields CASSRDGTLGRETQYF. The chain carries TRBV10-1 and TRBJ2-5, with D tentatively TRBD2 (6 bases). The CDR3 covers 16 residues. Germline V gives CDR1 WNHNN, CDR2 SYGVQD (reference sequence). Trimming cost V 5 bases and J 5 bases, with 21 bases left between them.

This clone has only a few counts. The genes are TRBV28 and TRBJ1-5, with a weak D call TRBD1 (5 bases). CDR1 is MDHEN, CDR2 SYDVKM, per germline. CDR3 length equals 16 residues. Trimming removed 6 bases at V and 1 base at J, with 16 bases between. The CDR3 sequence is CASRVLWGESNQPQHF. The CDR3 DNA reads as TGTGCCAGCAGAGTTTTATGGGGGGAAAGCAATCAGCCCCAGCATTTT.

The chain couples TRBV18 to TRBJ2-1, with TRBD2 matching 8 bases. The CDR3 runs to 18 residues. V shed 3 bases, J shed 5 bases, and the junction held 15 bases outside the gene matches. Germline values: CDR1 KGHSH, CDR2 LQKENI. CDR3 sequence (DNA): TGTGCCAGCTCACCTTACAAAAATCTAGCGGGCAAAGACAATGAGCAGTTCTTC. Protein: CASSPYKNLAGKDNEQFF.

The chain employs TRBV3-1 (or the pseudogene TRBV3-2) and TRBJ1-4, with D unresolved. The CDR3 consists of 15 residues. The germline V gene encodes CDR1 LGHDT and CDR2 YNNKEL (reference sequence). Trimming removed 3 bases from V and 4 bases from J, with 12 bases in between. The CDR3: CASSHGGVFNEKLFF. CDR3 bases: TGTGCCAGCAGCCACGGTGGGGTCTTTAATGAAAAACTGTTTTTT.

The V gene is TRBV6-1, the J gene TRBJ2-7; a weak D match, TRBD2 (5 bases). The germline V gene has CDR1 MNHNS and CDR2 SASEGT. The ends were cut back, 1 base at V and 6 bases at J, with 10 bases in the middle. There are 13 residues in the CDR3. CDR3 protein: CASSEGEHSEQYF. CDR3 nucleotide sequence: TGTGCCAGCAGTGAAGGGGAGCATAGCGAGCAGTACTTC.

This sequence joins TRBV24-1 and TRBJ2-7, with TRBD1 matching over 7 bases. This CDR3 region has 15 residues. Germline CDR1 reads KGHDR; CDR2 reads SFDVKD. J was trimmed by 3 bases and V by 2 bases; bases with no gene match: 6. The chain's CDR3 is CATSDSGTAIYEQYF. CDR3 nucleotides: TGTGCCACCAGTGATTCCGGGACAGCTATCTACGAGCAGTACTTC.

The chain recombines TRBV7-3 with TRBJ2-6; D uncertain. CDR1 is SGHTA, CDR2 FQGTGA, per germline. CDR3 length: 16 amino acids. Trimming stripped 5 bases from V and 0 bases from J, with 11 bases between. CDR3 amino acids: CASSDLPFSGANVLTF. The CDR3 coding sequence is TGTGCCAGCAGCGACCTCCCCTTCTCTGGGGCCAACGTCCTGACTTTC.

This clone was picked up one time. The chain uses TRBV28 and TRBJ2-7, with 9 bases lining up with TRBD2. V was clipped by 3 bases and J by 3 bases; unmatched bases: 3. This CDR3 comprises 14 residues. Looked up from germline, CDR1 is MDHEN and CDR2 is SYDVKM. CDR3 protein: CASSFRGRDYEQYF. The CDR3 coding sequence is TGTGCCAGCAGTTTTCGCGGGAGGGACTACGAGCAGTACTTC.

As concerns this clone: The same CDR3 also results from other DNA sequences found in this sample. J is TRBJ2-5 and V is TRBV28, with D unclear. The CDR3 length is 11 residues. Trimming took 3 bases from V and 5 from J, leaving 4 bases between them. CDR1 and CDR2 from the germline V gene are MDHEN and SYDVKM. The CDR3 nucleotides read TGTGCCAGCAGTTTTGGGGAGACCCAGTACTTC. It translates to CASSFGETQYF.

This chain connects TRBV18 to TRBJ2-1, with D hard to call. This CDR3 region has 13 residues. The V end lost 10 bases, the J end lost 10 bases, and 20 bases lay between the germline ends. From germline, CDR1 is KGHSH and CDR2 LQKENI. In DNA, the CDR3 is TGTGCCACCAGCCCTACTCCAGCCCACGAGCAGTTCTTC. Translation gives CATSPTPAHEQFF.

This clone was observed once. J is TRBJ2-5 and V is TRBV3-1 (or the pseudogene TRBV3-2); 8 bases match TRBD1. V dropped 2 bases and J dropped 3; count of bases not matched to a gene: 2. The germline CDR1 and CDR2 sequences are LGHDT and YNNKEL (reference sequence). This CDR3 has 14 residues. The chain's CDR3 is CASSQRTGKETQYF. CDR3 DNA: TGTGCCAGCAGCCAACGGACAGGGAAAGAGACCCAGTACTTC.

This rearrangement joins TRBV19 to TRBJ2-7, with TRBD1 matching 9 bases. The V gene's germline CDR1 is LNHDA and CDR2 SQIVND (reference sequence). This CDR3 is built from 11 residues. Trimming cost V 8 bases and J 6 bases; bases outside gene matches: 2. CDR3 region: CASGTGSEQYF. CDR3 in DNA: TGTGCCAGTGGGACAGGGAGCGAGCAGTACTTC.

This sequence joins TRBV14 and TRBJ2-1; the match to TRBD2 covers 8 bases. Germline lookup yields CDR1 SGHDN and CDR2 FVKESK. This CDR3 comprises 15 residues. Losses at the gene ends were 4 bases for V and 3 bases for J; bases not matched to a gene: 5. CDR3 coding DNA: TGTGCCAGCAGCCCTTTAAGCGGGAGCTACAATGAGCAGTTCTTC. It codes for CASSPLSGSYNEQFF. The variable domain in full, with the rest retrieved from reference TRBV14 and TRBJ2-1, is EAGVTQFPSHSVIEKGQTVTLRCDPISGHDNLYWYRRVMGKEIKFLLHFVKESKQDESGMPNNRFLAERTGGTYSTLKVQPAELEDSGVYFCASSPLSGSYNEQFFGPGTRLTVL.

The CDR3 sequence is CASSFAWRTFF. DNA of the CDR3: TGTGCCAGCAGTTTTGCATGGCGTACGTTCTTC. The V gene is TRBV28, the J gene TRBJ2-1; unclear D gene. Trimming removed 3 bases from V and 15 bases from J, with 12 bases in between. The germline gives CDR1 MDHEN, CDR2 SYDVKM. This CDR3 comprises 11 residues.

V is TRBV6-1 and J is TRBJ2-1; 7 positions match TRBD2. V lost 3 bases to trimming and J lost 2 bases; unmatched junction nucleotides: 1. The germline CDR1 and CDR2 sequences are MNHNS and SASEGT. The CDR3 is 14 residues long. DNA of the CDR3: TGTGCCAGCAGTGAGGGGACTACCTACAATGAGCAGTTCTTC. As protein: CASSEGTTYNEQFF.

J is TRBJ1-2 and V is TRBV19; D uncertain. Trimming removed 9 bases at V and 8 bases at J, with 19 bases between. Germline CDR1 reads LNHDA; CDR2 reads SQIVND (reference sequence). There are 13 residues in the CDR3. This chain's CDR3 is CASGVGGAYGYTF. In nucleotides, the CDR3 is TGTGCCAGCGGTGTGGGAGGCGCATACGGCTACACCTTC.

The chain has TRBV7-8 and TRBJ2-2; D ambiguous. The CDR3 runs 15 residues. Trimming took 1 base from V and 5 from J, leaving 11 bases between them. The germline CDR1 and CDR2 sequences are SGHVS and FQNEAQ. DNA for the CDR3: TGTGCCAGCAGCTTAGGGAGTCTAGGGACCGGGGAGCTGTTTTTT. Protein sequence: CASSLGSLGTGELFF.

This clone was seen only once. The chain uses TRBV11-2 and TRBJ2-1; no clear D. Trimming left V 5 bases short and J 4 bases short, with 12 bases between. CDR1 is SGHAT and CDR2 is FQNNGV in the germline V gene. This CDR3 is built from 14 residues. The CDR3 region is CASSNSRVYNEQFF. The CDR3 DNA reads as TGTGCCAGCAGCAACAGCCGGGTTTACAATGAGCAGTTCTTC.